The 13 T cell receptor beta chains below were found in one sample sequenced in a study of beta chain features in type 1 diabetes. The isolated RNA, all of it, was reverse transcribed, so expressed TCRB transcripts were what got sequenced. Method: immunoSEQ multiplex PCR; TCRdb's copy keeps in-frame clones and lacks some. The sample has 900,000 or so clones; about a sixth are singletons. The sequencing sample was made of naive CD4+ T cells from blood. These receptors came from a woman younger than 30 in good health.

The chain uses TRBV10-3 and TRBJ2-1; 11 bases agree with TRBD2. V gave up 6 bases and J gave up 8 bases; unmatched junction bases: 6. The germline gives CDR1 ENHRY, CDR2 SYGVKD. There are 14 residues in the CDR3. CDR3 sequence (DNA): TGTGCCATCAGCCTAGCGGGAGGTAGGGATGAGCAGTTCTTC. The encoded protein is CAISLAGGRDEQFF.

The J gene is TRBJ2-7, the V gene TRBV5-1; 8 bases fit TRBD2. With V trimmed by 2 bases and J by 2 bases, 12 bases remained unmatched. Germline loops: CDR1 SGHRS, CDR2 YFSETQ. This CDR3 contains 17 residues. Here the CDR3 DNA reads TGCGCCAGCAGCTTACTGCCTACTAGCGGACCTACCTACGAGCAGTACTTC. Its protein product is CASSLLPTSGPTYEQYF.

This chain connects TRBV5-1 to TRBJ1-3; possible D gene TRBD1, 6 bases. The germline V gene encodes CDR1 SGHRS and CDR2 YFSETQ. The V end was cut by 5 bases, the J end by 4 bases, with 16 bases between. The CDR3 sequence is 15 residues long. CDR3 nucleotide sequence: TGCGCCAGCAGTACTCAGGGGAGTGCGGGAAACACCATATATTTT. This sequence encodes CASSTQGSAGNTIYF.

This clone has more than one count but fewer than ten. The chain has TRBV5-6 and TRBJ1-2; possible D gene TRBD1, 5 bases. The germline V gene encodes CDR1 SGHDT and CDR2 YYEEEE. V was trimmed by 9 bases and J by 8 bases, leaving 20 bases between them. CDR3 length: 13 residues. The CDR3 sequence is CAIYALRESGYTF. DNA of the CDR3: TGTGCCATCTATGCTCTCAGGGAAAGCGGCTACACCTTC.

In this sample, this clone turned up a few times. The V gene is TRBV15, the J gene TRBJ2-5; D tentatively reads TRBD1 or TRBD2 (5 bases each). This CDR3 has 15 amino acids. CDR1 and CDR2 (germline): LNHNV, YYDKDF (reference sequence). Trimming pared 1 base from V and 2 bases from J, leaving 11 bases between. The CDR3 nucleotides read TGTGCCACCAGCAGAGGGGGGACCTTACAAGAGACCCAGTACTTC. Protein sequence: CATSRGGTLQETQYF.

Of note for this clone: Distinct nucleotide sequences in the sample also encode this CDR3. J is TRBJ2-2 and V is TRBV11-2; D perhaps matches TRBD2 (5 bases). Germline values: CDR1 SGHAT, CDR2 FQNNGV. This CDR3 comprises 14 residues. With 3 bases removed from V and 1 base from J, the gap between germline ends came to 6 bases. The CDR3 reads CASSFRGNTGELFF. DNA of the CDR3: TGTGCCAGCAGCTTTCGGGGGAACACCGGGGAGCTGTTTTTT.

This clone was observed a handful of times. V gene TRBV7-2 combines with J gene TRBJ2-1; D unresolved. Looked up from germline, CDR1 is SGHTA and CDR2 is FQGNSA. The CDR3 runs to 16 residues. V gave up 5 bases and J gave up 4 bases, with 18 bases separating them. The CDR3 region has the DNA TGTGCCAGCAGCGCTCTCGATCCGGGTTTATACAATGAGCAGTTCTTC. Residues: CASSALDPGLYNEQFF.

The chain has TRBV7-2 and TRBJ2-5, with D perhaps TRBD1 (6 bases). V lost 1 base, J lost 4 bases, and 13 bases lay in between. CDR3 size: 15 residues. Germline V gives CDR1 SGHTA, CDR2 FQGNSA. As DNA, the CDR3 is TGTGCCAGCAGCTTAGGGCAGGGGTGGAGAGAGACCCAGTACTTC. Translation gives CASSLGQGWRETQYF. Full variable domain (missing parts from reference TRBV7-2 and TRBJ2-5): GAGVSQSPSNKVTEKGKDVELRCDPISGHTALYWYRQSLGQGLEFLIYFQGNSAPDKSGLPSDRFSAERTGGSVSTLTIQRTQQEDSAVYLCASSLGQGWRETQYFGPGTRLLVL.

This chain's CDR3 is CASSSSRTPNRSSRFF. The CDR3 DNA sequence: TGTGCCAGCAGCTCCTCCCGAACGCCCAACAGGTCATCGCGGTTCTTC. V usage is TRBV7-9 and J usage is TRBJ2-1; tentative D call: TRBD1 (5 bases). The V and J ends lost 4 bases and 15 bases respectively, with 28 bases between them. This CDR3 region has 16 residues. Germline V gene data show CDR1 as SEHNR and CDR2 as FQNEAQ (reference sequence).

This clone was found a few times. The DNA for the CDR3 is TGTGCCATCAGAACGGGACTAGCGGATTCCACCGGGGAGCTGTTTTTT. Its protein product is CAIRTGLADSTGELFF. This chain uses TRBV10-3 with TRBJ2-2, with TRBD2 matching over 11 bases. The germline V gene encodes CDR1 ENHRY and CDR2 SYGVKD. The J segment lost 4 bases and the V segment lost 6 bases, leaving 7 bases of the junction unmatched. The CDR3 totals 16 residues.

The rearrangement uses TRBV6-5 and TRBJ2-4; no reliable D call. The CDR3 contains 11 residues. V was trimmed by 7 bases and J by 6 bases, leaving 7 bases between them. Germline loops: CDR1 MNHEY, CDR2 SVGAGI. In DNA form, the CDR3 reads TGTGCCAGCAAGGGCCCAAACATTCAGTACTTC. Protein: CASKGPNIQYF.

This clone showed up just a few times. The chain uses TRBV25-1 and TRBJ2-1; TRBD2 matches 9 bases. The junction had 5 bases not matched to a gene; V was cut back by 4 bases and J by 7 bases. The CDR3 consists of 14 residues. Germline V gives CDR1 MGHDK, CDR2 SYGVNS. CDR3 in amino acids: CASSVSGRNNEQFF. The CDR3 region has the DNA TGTGCCAGCAGTGTTAGCGGGAGAAATAATGAGCAGTTCTTC.

The table lists this clone with a few counts. The chain employs TRBV27 and TRBJ2-7; the match to TRBD2 covers 10 bases. CDR3 length: 15 amino acids. CDR1 MNHEY and CDR2 SMNVEV come from the germline V gene (reference sequence). J was trimmed by 2 bases and V by 5 bases; bases with no gene match: 6. CDR3 nucleotide sequence: TGTGCCAGCAGTAGCGGGAGGGCCTCCCCCTACGAGCAGTACTTC. Amino acid sequence: CASSSGRASPYEQYF.